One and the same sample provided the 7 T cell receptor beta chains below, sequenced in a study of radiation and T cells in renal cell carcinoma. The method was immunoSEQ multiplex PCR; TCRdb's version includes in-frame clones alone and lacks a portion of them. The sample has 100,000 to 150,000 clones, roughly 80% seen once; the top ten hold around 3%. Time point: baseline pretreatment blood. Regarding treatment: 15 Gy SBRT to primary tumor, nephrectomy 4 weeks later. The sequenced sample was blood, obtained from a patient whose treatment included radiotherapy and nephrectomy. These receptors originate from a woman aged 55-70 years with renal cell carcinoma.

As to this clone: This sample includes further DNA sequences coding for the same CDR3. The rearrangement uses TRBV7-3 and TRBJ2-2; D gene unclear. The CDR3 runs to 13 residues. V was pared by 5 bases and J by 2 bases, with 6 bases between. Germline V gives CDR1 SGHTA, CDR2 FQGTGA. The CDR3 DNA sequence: TGTGCCAGCAGCCTTTCTAACACCGGGGAGCTGTTTTTT. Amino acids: CASSLSNTGELFF.

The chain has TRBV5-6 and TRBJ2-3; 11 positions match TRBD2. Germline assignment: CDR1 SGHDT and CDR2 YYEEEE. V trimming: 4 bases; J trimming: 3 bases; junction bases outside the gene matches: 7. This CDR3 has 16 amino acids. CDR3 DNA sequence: TGTGCCAGCAGCCACTTAGCGGGGGGGTTAACAGATACGCAGTATTTT. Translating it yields CASSHLAGGLTDTQYF.

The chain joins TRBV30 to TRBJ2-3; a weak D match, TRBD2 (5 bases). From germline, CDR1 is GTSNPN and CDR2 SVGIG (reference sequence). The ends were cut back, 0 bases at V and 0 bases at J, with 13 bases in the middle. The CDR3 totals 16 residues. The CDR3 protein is CAWSVRGIGSTDTQYF. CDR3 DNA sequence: TGTGCCTGGAGTGTACGGGGAATTGGCAGCACAGATACGCAGTATTTT.

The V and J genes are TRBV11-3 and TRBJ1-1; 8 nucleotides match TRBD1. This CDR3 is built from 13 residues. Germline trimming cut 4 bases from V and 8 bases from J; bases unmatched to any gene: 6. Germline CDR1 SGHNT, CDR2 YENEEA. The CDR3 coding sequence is TGTGCCAGCAGCTCCAACAGGGGGATAGAAGCTTTCTTT. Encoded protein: CASSSNRGIEAFF.

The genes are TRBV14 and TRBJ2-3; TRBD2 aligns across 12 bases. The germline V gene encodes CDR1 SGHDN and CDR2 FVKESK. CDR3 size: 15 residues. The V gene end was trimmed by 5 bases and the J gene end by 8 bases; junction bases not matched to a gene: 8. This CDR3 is CASSYGTSGFGTQYF. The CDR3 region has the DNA TGTGCCAGCAGCTATGGGACTAGCGGGTTTGGTACGCAGTATTTT. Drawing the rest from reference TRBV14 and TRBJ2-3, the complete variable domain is EAGVTQFPSHSVIEKGQTVTLRCDPISGHDNLYWYRRVMGKEIKFLLHFVKESKQDESGMPNNRFLAERTGGTYSTLKVQPAELEDSGVYFCASSYGTSGFGTQYFGPGTRLTVL.

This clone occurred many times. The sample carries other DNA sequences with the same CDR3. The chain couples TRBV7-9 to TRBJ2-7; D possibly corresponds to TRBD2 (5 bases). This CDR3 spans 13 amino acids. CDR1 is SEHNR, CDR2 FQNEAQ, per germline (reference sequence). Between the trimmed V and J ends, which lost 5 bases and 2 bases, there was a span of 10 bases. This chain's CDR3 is CASSPPGAYEQYF. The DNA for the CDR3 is TGTGCCAGCAGCCCACCCGGGGCCTACGAGCAGTACTTC.

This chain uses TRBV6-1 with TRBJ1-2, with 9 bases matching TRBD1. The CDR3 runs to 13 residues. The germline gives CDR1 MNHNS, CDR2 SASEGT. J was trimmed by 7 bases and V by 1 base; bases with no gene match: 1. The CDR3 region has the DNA TGTGCCAGCAGTGAAGGGACAGGGGTTGGCTACACCTTC. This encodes CASSEGTGVGYTF.